This record looks at one T cell receptor (beta chain) sequence and its context. Its antigen is currently unknown. PCR amplification relied on 60 Vbeta primers (plus 13 Jbeta primers). In the original workflow: Among the unique TCR beta chains that a later analysis counted, around 72 million in all, 10 million to 14 million were shared. Sequencing used immunoSEQ multiplex PCR; TCRdb keeps in-frame clones, though not all of them. From that table come the V and J calls and clone size; the DNA was used to work out D and trimming. The data contain hundreds of thousands of clones, around 80% of them singletons. This sample stems from a study of cytomegalovirus exposure and HLA in healthy donors. In nominal health when sampled, donors likely had unrecorded immune exposures nonetheless. The V gene lost 7 bases and the J gene lost 1 base, with 10 bases spanning the gap. Germline V gene lookup returns CDR1 SEHNR and CDR2 FQNEAQ (reference sequence). CDR3 length equals 13 residues.

The study, taken as a whole, reports: TCR association rates varied by HLA locus in a later analysis, with DRB1 highest and HLA-C lowest.

This chain uses TRBV7-9 with TRBJ1-1; D uncertain. The TCR was taken from a man between 35 and 55 years old in good health and CMV-seronegative. Sequencing was done on a sample of PBMCs. DNA of the CDR3: TGTGCCAGCAATGGACTGCGGAACACTGAAGCTTTCTTT. Amino acid sequence: CASNGLRNTEAFF.